This T cell receptor (beta chain) was captured in a study of blood T cells in healthy people across ages. The CDR3 extends over 16 amino acids. Trimming shortened V by 0 bases and J by 0 bases, and 8 bases separated the two germline ends. CDR1 and CDR2 (germline): ENHRY, SYGVKD. This clonotype was seen a single time. As yet, its antigen is unknown. Study-wide points: Diversity of TCR beta per million T cells declined in a roughly linear way with age. Naive CD4+ cells and diversity were both higher in long-lived donors than in aged donors.

Through a sample-barcoded 5' primer and a J-beta primer mix, a second PCR was run for roughly 6 to 12 cycles. TCRdb re-analysed the 5' RACE reads in MiXCR, keeping a single row per CDR3 protein. The profile shows about 1.6 million distinct CDR3 sequences, 34% of them singletons. This chain links TRBV10-3 with TRBJ2-2, with D hard to call. Sequenced material: blood. This TCR derives from a woman aged 25-40 years in good health. The CDR3 is CAISESRRANTGELFF. The CDR3 DNA follows: TGTGCCATCAGTGAGTCGAGAAGGGCGAACACCGGGGAGCTGTTTTTT.